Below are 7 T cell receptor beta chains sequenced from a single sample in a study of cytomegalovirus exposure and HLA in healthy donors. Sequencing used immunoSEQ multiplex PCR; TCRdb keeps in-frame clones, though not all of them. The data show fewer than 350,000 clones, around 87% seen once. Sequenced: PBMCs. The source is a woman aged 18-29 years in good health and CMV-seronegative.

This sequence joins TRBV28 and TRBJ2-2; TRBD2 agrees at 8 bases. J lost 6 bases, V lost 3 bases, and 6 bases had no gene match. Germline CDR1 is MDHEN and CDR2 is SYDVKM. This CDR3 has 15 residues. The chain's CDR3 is CASSFGAGGPGELFF. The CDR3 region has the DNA TGTGCCAGCAGTTTTGGTGCGGGAGGTCCCGGGGAGCTGTTTTTT.

CDR3 loop: CASSDLASSTGATFETQYF. DNA of the CDR3: TGTGCCAGCAGTGACTTAGCAAGTTCGACAGGGGCTACGTTCGAGACCCAGTACTTC. The chain recombines TRBV2 with TRBJ2-5; 8 positions agree with TRBD1. The length of the CDR3 is 19 residues. With 3 bases clipped from V and 5 bases from J, the junction kept 20 bases outside the gene matches. Per the germline V gene, CDR1 is SNHLY and CDR2 is FYNNEI.

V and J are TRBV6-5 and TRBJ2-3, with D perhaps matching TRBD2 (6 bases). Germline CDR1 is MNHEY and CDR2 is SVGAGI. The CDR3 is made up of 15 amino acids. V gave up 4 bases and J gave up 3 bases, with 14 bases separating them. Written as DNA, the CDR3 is TGTGCCAGCAGTTTTAGACTAGTGGGGACAGATACGCAGTATTTT. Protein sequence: CASSFRLVGTDTQYF.

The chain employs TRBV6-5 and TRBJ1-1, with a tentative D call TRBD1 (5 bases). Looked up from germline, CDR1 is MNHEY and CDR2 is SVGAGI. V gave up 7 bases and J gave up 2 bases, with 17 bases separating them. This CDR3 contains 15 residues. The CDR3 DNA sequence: TGTGCCAGCAAATTGGAGGGGAACTTTAACACTGAAGCTTTCTTT. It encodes CASKLEGNFNTEAFF.

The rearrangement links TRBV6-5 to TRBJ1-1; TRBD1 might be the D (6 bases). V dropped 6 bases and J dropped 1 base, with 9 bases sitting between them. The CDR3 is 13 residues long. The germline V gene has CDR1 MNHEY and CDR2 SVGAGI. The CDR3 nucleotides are TGTGCCAGCAGCCGGACAGCGAACACTGAAGCTTTCTTT. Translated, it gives CASSRTANTEAFF.

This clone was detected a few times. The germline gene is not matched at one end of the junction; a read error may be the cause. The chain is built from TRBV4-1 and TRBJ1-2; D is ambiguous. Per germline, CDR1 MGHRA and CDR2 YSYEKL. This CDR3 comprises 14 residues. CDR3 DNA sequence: TGCGCCAGCAGCCAAGACCCCACGGCCCCCAGCGGCTTCTTC. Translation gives CASSQDPTAPSGFF.

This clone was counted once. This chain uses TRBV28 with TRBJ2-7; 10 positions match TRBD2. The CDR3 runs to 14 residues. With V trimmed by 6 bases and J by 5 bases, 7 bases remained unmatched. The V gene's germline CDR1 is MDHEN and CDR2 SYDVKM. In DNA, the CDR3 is TGTGCCAGCAGCCCGGGACTAGCGATAAACGAGCAGTACTTC. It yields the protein CASSPGLAINEQYF.